This TCR beta chain was recovered during a study of PD-1 blockade in classical Hodgkin lymphoma. Sample time point: cycle 4 day 1 (C4D1), after around six weeks of nivolumab. Relapse after autologous stem cell transplantation occurred in every patient, and brentuximab vedotin exposure varied. As to this clone: Antigen specificity is unknown.

With 8 bases clipped from V and 4 bases from J, the junction kept 9 bases outside the gene matches. This CDR3 contains 14 residues. CDR1 and CDR2 (germline): MNHNY, SVGAGI (reference sequence). Study-wide results and caveats: Baseline diversity was lower in partial responders and progressors than complete responders.

Sequencing was performed with immunoSEQ multiplex PCR; in TCRdb, only in-frame clones are kept and a portion is missing. The profile covers 40,000 to 50,000 clones, with roughly 69% appearing a single time and about 2.7% taken by the ten largest. J is TRBJ1-2 and V is TRBV6-6; TRBD1 aligns across 8 bases. This TCR derives from a human donor with classical Hodgkin lymphoma. Material: peripheral blood mononuclear cells (PBMCs), obtained before the fourth cycle of nivolumab. For the CDR3, the DNA is TGTGCCAGCCATGGACAGGGTGTCATCTATGGCTACACCTTC. As protein: CASHGQGVIYGYTF.